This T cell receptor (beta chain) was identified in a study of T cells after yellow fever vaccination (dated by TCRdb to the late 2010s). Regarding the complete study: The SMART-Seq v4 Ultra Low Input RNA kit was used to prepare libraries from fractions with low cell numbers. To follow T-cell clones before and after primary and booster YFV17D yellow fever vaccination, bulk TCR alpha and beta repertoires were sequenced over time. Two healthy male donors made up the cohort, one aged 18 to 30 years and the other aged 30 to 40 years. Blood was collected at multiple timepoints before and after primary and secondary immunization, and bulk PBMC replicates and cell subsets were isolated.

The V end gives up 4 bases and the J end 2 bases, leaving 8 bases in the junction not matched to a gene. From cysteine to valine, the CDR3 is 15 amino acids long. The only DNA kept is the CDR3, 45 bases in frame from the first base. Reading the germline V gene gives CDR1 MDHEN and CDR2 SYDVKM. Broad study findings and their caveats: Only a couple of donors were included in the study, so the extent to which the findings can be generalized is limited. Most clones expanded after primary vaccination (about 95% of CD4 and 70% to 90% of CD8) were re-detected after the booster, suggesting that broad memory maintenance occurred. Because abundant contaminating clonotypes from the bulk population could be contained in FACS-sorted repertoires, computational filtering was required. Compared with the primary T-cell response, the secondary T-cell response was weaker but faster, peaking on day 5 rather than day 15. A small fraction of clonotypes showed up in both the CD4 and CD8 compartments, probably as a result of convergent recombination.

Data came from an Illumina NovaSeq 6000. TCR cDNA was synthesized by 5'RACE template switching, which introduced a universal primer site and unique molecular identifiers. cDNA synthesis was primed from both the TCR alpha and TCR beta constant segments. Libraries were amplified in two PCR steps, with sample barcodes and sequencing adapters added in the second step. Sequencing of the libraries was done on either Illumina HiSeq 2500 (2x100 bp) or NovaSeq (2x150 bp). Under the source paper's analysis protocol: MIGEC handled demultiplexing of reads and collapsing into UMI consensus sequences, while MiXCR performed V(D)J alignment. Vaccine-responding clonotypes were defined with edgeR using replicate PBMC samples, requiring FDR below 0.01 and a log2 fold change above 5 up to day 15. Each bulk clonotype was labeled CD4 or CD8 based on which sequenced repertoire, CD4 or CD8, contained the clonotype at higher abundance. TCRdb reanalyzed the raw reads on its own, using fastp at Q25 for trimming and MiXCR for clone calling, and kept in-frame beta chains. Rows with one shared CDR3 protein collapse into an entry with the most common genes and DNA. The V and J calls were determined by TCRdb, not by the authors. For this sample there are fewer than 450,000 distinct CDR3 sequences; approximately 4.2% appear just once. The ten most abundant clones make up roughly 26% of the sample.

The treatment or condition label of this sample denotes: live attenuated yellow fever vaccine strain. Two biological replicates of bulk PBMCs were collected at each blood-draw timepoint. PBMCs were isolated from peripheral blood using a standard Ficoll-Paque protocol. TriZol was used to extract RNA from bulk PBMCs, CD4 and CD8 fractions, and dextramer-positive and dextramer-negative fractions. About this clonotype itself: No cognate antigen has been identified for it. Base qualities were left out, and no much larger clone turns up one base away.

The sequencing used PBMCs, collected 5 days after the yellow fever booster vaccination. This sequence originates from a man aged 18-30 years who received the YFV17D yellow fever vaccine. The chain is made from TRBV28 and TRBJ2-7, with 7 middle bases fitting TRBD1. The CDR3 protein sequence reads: CASSSTGTATYEQYV. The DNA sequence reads TGTGCCAGCAGTTCAACCGGGACAGCCACCTACGAGCAGTACGTC.